The source of this T cell receptor beta chain is a study of T cells after yellow fever vaccination. TCRdb processed the 5' RACE reads anew with MiXCR; each CDR3 protein has one entry. The sample has about 400,000 distinct CDR3 sequences; about 6.2% are singletons. This clonotype was detected a few times. This sequence originates from a man younger than 45 who received the YFV17D yellow fever vaccine. The material sequenced was PBMCs, taken 5 days after the yellow fever booster vaccination.

The CDR3 region has the DNA TGTGCCATCACACTAGACAGCGAGCAGTACTTC. Translated, it gives CAITLDSEQYF. The rearrangement links TRBV10-3 to TRBJ2-7; D might be TRBD1 or TRBD2, each matching 5 bases. V lost 7 bases and J 6 bases, leaving 10 bases between the germline ends. Per the germline V gene, CDR1 is ENHRY and CDR2 is SYGVKD. This CDR3 is built from 11 residues.